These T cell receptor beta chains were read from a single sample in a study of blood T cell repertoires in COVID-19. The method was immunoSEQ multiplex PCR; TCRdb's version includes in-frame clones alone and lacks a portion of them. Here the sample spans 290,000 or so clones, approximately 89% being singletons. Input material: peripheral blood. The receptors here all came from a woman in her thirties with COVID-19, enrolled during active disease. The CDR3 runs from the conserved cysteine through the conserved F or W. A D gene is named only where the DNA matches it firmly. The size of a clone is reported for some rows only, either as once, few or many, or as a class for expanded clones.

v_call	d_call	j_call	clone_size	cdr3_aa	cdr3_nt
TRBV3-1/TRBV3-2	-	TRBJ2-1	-	CASSQELDTLAIRFF	TGTGCCAGCAGCCAAGAACTAGATACATTAGCGATAAGGTTCTTC
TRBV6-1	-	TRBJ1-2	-	CASRAPGQIYGYTF	TGTGCCAGCAGAGCGCCGGGACAAATCTATGGCTACACCTTC
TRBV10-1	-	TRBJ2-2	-	CASRSGLTGELFF	TGCGCCAGCAGGTCAGGTTTGACCGGGGAGCTGTTTTTT
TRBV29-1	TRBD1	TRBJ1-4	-	CSVEEGQGGEKLFF	TGCAGCGTTGAAGAGGGACAGGGTGGTGAAAAACTGTTTTTT
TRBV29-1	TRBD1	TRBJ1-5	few	CSVSGQTSNQPQHF	TGCAGCGTTTCGGGACAGACTAGCAATCAGCCCCAGCATTTT
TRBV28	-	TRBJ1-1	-	CASTIGGRVSEAFF	TGTGCCAGCACCATCGGGGGAAGAGTCAGTGAAGCTTTCTTT
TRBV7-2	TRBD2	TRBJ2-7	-	CASTPGLASYEQYF	TGTGCCAGCACACCAGGACTAGCCTCCTACGAGCAGTACTTC
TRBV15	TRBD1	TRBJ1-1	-	CATSTSRGWTEAFF	TGTGCCACCAGCACCAGCAGGGGGTGGACTGAAGCTTTCTTT
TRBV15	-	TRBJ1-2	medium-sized	CATSRVSGRRYTF	TGTGCCACCAGCAGAGTGAGCGGGCGTCGCTACACCTTC
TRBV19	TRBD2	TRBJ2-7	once	CASSMGTSGTHYEQYF	TGTGCCAGTAGTATGGGGACTAGCGGGACCCACTACGAGCAGTACTTC
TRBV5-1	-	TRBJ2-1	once	CASSLGSSYNEQFF	TGCGCCAGCAGCTTGGGGAGCTCCTACAATGAGCAGTTCTTC
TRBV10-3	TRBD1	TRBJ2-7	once	CAIGQGTNYEQYF	TGTGCCATCGGACAGGGAACGAACTACGAGCAGTACTTC
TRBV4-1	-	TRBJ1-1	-	CASSQEGGQSTPAFF	TGCGCCAGCAGCCAAGAGGGCGGGCAGTCCACCCCAGCTTTCTTT
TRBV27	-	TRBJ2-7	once	CASSPYRDNEQYF	TGTGCCAGCAGTCCGTACCGGGACAACGAGCAGTACTTC
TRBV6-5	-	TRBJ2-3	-	CASGQGTGTDTQYF	TGTGCCAGCGGCCAGGGTACGGGCACAGATACGCAGTATTTT
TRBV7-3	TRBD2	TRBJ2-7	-	CASSLTGTSGSKKYEQYF	TGTGCCAGCAGCTTAACAGGGACTAGCGGGAGCAAGAAGTACGAGCAGTACTTC
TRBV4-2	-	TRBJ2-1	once	CASSQGGEQFF	TGTGCCAGCAGCCAAGGCGGGGAGCAGTTCTTC
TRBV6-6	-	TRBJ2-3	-	CASSLESTDTQYF	TGTGCCAGCAGTCTAGAGAGCACAGATACGCAGTATTTT
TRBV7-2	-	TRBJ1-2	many	CASSLPGAVNGYTF	TGTGCCAGCAGCCTGCCTGGGGCGGTAAATGGCTACACCTTC
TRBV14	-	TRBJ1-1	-	CASSQEPQGKMNTEAFF	TGTGCCAGCAGCCAAGAACCACAGGGAAAGATGAACACTGAAGCTTTCTTT
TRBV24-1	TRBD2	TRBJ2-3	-	CATSDPAGGRTDTQYF	TGTGCCACCAGTGATCCAGCGGGAGGGCGCACAGATACGCAGTATTTT
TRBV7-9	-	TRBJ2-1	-	CASSLGQYLSNEQFF	TGTGCCAGCAGCTTAGGGCAGTATTTATCCAATGAGCAGTTCTTC
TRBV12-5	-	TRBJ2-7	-	CASGADAGEQYF	TGTGCTAGTGGTGCCGACGCGGGCGAGCAGTACTTC
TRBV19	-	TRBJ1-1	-	CASKVGIQRRLNTEAFF	TGTGCCAGTAAGGTGGGGATTCAAAGGAGGTTGAACACTGAAGCTTTCTTT
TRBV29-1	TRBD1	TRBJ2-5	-	CSAGQGVETQYF	TGCAGCGCGGGACAGGGGGTAGAGACCCAGTACTTC
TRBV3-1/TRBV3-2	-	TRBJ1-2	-	CASSHGEGYTF	TGTGCCAGCAGCCATGGGGAGGGCTACACCTTC
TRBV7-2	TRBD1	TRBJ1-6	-	CASSLDRGGYSPLHF	TGTGCCAGCAGCTTAGACAGGGGGGGATATTCACCCCTCCACTTT
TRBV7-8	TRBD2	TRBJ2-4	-	CASSLMGLAGGNIQYF	TGTGCCAGCAGCTTAATGGGACTAGCGGGAGGGAACATTCAGTACTTC
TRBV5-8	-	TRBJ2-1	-	CASSLDRQGPYNEQFF	TGTGCCAGCAGCTTGGATAGGCAGGGGCCCTACAATGAGCAGTTCTTC
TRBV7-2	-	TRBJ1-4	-	CASSFIKGNEKLFF	TGTGCCAGCAGCTTTATCAAGGGGAATGAAAAACTGTTTTTT
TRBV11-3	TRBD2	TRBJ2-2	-	CASSLAGGPFTGELFF	TGTGCCAGCAGCTTAGCGGGAGGACCATTCACCGGGGAGCTGTTTTTT
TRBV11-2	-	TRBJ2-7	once	CASSSTYEQYF	TGTGCCAGCAGCTCCACCTACGAGCAGTACTTC
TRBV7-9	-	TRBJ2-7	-	CASSLLTEGHEQYF	TGTGCCAGCAGCTTATTGACAGAAGGCCACGAGCAGTACTTC
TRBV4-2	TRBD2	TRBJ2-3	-	CASSQVGGTSTDTQYF	TGTGCCAGCAGCCAAGTGGGAGGGACTAGCACAGATACGCAGTATTTT
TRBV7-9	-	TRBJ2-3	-	CASSSPSSDTQYF	TGTGCCAGCAGCTCGCCTAGCTCAGATACGCAGTATTTT
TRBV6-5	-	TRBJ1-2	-	CASSSSEWSNLYGYTF	TGTGCCAGCAGTTCCTCCGAGTGGTCTAACCTCTATGGCTACACCTTC
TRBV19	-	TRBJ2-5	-	CASSIARGETQYF	TGTGCCAGTAGTATAGCCAGGGGAGAGACCCAGTACTTC
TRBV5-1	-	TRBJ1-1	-	CASSLGQANTEAFF	TGCGCCAGCAGCTTGGGACAGGCAAACACTGAAGCTTTCTTT
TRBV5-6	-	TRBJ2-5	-	CASSLVWQGETQYF	TGTGCCAGCAGCTTGGTCTGGCAGGGAGAGACCCAGTACTTC
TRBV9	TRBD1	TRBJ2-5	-	CASSGGQGGETQYF	TGTGCCAGCAGCGGGGGACAGGGAGGAGAGACCCAGTACTTC
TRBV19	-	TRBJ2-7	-	CASSQSRDSYEQYF	TGTGCCAGTAGCCAATCCAGGGACTCCTACGAGCAGTACTTC
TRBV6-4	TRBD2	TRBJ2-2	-	CASSALAGVSGELFF	TGTGCCAGCAGTGCTCTAGCGGGAGTTAGCGGGGAGCTGTTTTTT
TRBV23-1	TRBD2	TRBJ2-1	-	CASSQRTSQDEQFF	TGCGCCAGCAGTCAACGGACTAGCCAGGATGAGCAGTTCTTC
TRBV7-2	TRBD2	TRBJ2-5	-	CASSLTSGDPRETQYF	TGTGCCAGCAGCTTAACTAGCGGGGACCCCCGGGAGACCCAGTACTTC
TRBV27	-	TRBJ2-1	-	CASSSFSSYNEQFF	TGTGCCAGCAGTTCTTTTAGCTCCTACAATGAGCAGTTCTTC
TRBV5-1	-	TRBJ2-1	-	CASSFGQNEQFF	TGCGCCAGCAGCTTTGGGCAGAATGAGCAGTTCTTC
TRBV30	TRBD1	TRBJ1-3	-	CAWSAQGAPGNTIYF	TGTGCCTGGAGTGCGCAGGGGGCGCCTGGAAACACCATATATTTT
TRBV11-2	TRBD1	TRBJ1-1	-	CASSFRGGAADTEAFF	TGTGCCAGCAGTTTCAGAGGGGGCGCAGCGGACACTGAAGCTTTCTTT
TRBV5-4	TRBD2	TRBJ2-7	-	CASSLSLAGVGEQYF	TGTGCCAGCAGCTTATCCTTGGCGGGAGTAGGCGAGCAGTACTTC
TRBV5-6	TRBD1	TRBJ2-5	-	CASSSGTGQETQYF	TGTGCCAGCAGCTCGGGGACAGGCCAAGAGACCCAGTACTTC